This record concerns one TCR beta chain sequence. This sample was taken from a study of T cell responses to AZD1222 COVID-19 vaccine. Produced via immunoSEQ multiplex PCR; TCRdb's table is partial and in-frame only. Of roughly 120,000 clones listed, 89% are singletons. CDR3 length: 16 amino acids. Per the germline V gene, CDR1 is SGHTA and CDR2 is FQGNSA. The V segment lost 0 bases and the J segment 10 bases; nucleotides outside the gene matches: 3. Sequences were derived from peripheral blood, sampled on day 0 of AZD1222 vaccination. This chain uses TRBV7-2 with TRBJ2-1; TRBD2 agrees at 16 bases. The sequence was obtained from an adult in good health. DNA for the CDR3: TGTGCCAGCAGCTTAGCTGGGACTAGCGGGGGGGTGGAGCAGTTCTTC. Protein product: CASSLAGTSGGVEQFF.